Sequencing of this TCR beta chain was carried out in a study of blood T cell repertoires in COVID-19. Background on the study: Acute-phase and convalescent COVID-19 samples originated in the United States, Italy and Spain.

This table comes from immunoSEQ multiplex PCR, and its TCRdb copy is limited to in-frame clones, with some not included. The profile shows under 300,000 clones, just under 85% of them singletons. The germline V gene has CDR1 LNHNV and CDR2 YYDKDF (reference sequence). V was cut by 0 bases and J by 0 bases, with 6 bases left in between. This CDR3 has 15 residues. Sample: peripheral blood. The chain is built from TRBV15 and TRBJ1-5; D gene unclear. The clonotype comes from a man between 50 and 59 years old with acute or convalescent COVID-19. Here the CDR3 reads CATSRDSLSNQPQHF. The CDR3 DNA reads TGTGCCACCAGCAGAGATAGCCTTAGCAATCAGCCCCAGCATTTT. Full variable domain (missing parts from reference TRBV15 and TRBJ1-5): DAMVIQNPRYQVTQFGKPVTLSCSQTLNHNVMYWYQQKSSQAPKLLFHYYDKDFNNEADTPDNFQSRRPNTSFCFLDIRSPGLGDTAMYLCATSRDSLSNQPQHFGDGTRLSIL.